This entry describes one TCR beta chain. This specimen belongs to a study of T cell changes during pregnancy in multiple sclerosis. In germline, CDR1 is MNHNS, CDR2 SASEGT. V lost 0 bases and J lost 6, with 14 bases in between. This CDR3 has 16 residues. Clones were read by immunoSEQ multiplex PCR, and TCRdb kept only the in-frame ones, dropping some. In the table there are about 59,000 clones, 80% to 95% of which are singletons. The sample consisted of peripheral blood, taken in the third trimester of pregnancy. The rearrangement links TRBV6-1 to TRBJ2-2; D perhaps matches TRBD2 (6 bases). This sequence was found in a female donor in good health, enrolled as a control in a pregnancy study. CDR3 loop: CASSEAPNSGSGELFF. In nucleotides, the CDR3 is TGTGCCAGCAGTGAAGCTCCGAATAGCGGTTCCGGGGAGCTGTTTTTT.